These 14 T cell receptor beta chains came from one sample sequenced in a study of read filtering for tumor transcriptome and immune sequencing. The library was built from about 400 ng RNA with molecular barcoded adaptors for alpha/delta and beta/gamma chains. TCRdb independently ran MiXCR on the reads; one entry per CDR3 protein. The repertoire holds about 37,000 distinct CDR3 sequences, with approximately 15% as singletons. Material: a population of CD138-negative cells sorted from bone marrow. The receptor source for this set is a donor aged 40 or over with multiple myeloma.

The V gene is TRBV7-9, the J gene TRBJ1-5; TRBD1 is a possible D gene (6 bases). With 5 bases removed from V and 9 bases from J, the gap between germline ends came to 20 bases. Germline CDR1 reads SEHNR; CDR2 reads FQNEAQ (reference sequence). The CDR3 sequence is 15 residues long. The CDR3 sequence: CASSREQGRDRPQHF. DNA for the CDR3: TGTGCCAGCAGCCGCGAACAGGGACGGGATCGGCCCCAGCATTTT.

This clonotype has ten or more counts. CDR3 in amino acids: CASSLRGTAYSNQPQHF. In nucleotides, the CDR3 is TGTGCCAGCAGCCTACGCGGGACGGCTTATAGCAATCAGCCCCAGCATTTT. The V gene is TRBV27, the J gene TRBJ1-5, with D perhaps TRBD1 (5 bases). V was pared by 6 bases and J by 0 bases, with 18 bases between. The length of the CDR3 is 17 residues. Germline CDR1 MNHEY, CDR2 SMNVEV (reference sequence).

Remarks on this clonotype: A much larger clone sits a single nucleotide away, making a read error possible. The V and J genes are TRBV11-3 and TRBJ2-2, with 7 positions matching TRBD2. This CDR3 has 15 amino acids. CDR1 is SGHNT, CDR2 YENEEA, per germline. V lost 4 bases and J lost 9; bases outside the gene matches: 11. CDR3 residues: CASSSRSGGTWELFF. For the CDR3, the DNA is TGTGCCAGCAGCTCCAGATCGGGGGGAACCTGGGAGCTGTTTTTT.

As to this clonotype: This could be a read error, since a much larger clone is one nucleotide away. Since the CDR3 does not end with the conserved phenylalanine or tryptophan, this likely comes from a read error. The chain couples TRBV7-3 to TRBJ2-3; D remains unclear. Between the trimmed V and J ends, which lost 1 base and 0 bases, there was a span of 8 bases. Germline CDR1 is SGHTA and CDR2 is FQGTGA. CDR3 length: 15 residues. The CDR3 here is CASSLMAASTDTQYL. The DNA of the CDR3 is TGTGCCAGCAGCTTAATGGCAGCTAGCACAGATACGCAGTATCTT.

A few counts support this clonotype. A junction boundary mismatches the germline segment, possibly from a read error. The rearrangement links TRBV7-2 to TRBJ1-1; perhaps TRBD1 as D (5 bases). Germline lookup yields CDR1 SGHTA and CDR2 FQGNSA. The CDR3 sequence is 15 residues long. The CDR3 DNA reads as TGTGCCAGCAGCTCCCCCCCTGAGGGGCTCACTGAAGCTTACTTT. Translating gives CASSSPPEGLTEAYF.

This clonotype was counted many times. V and J are TRBV6-2 or TRBV6-3 and TRBJ1-1; perhaps TRBD1 as D (5 bases). The germline CDR1 and CDR2 sequences are MNHEY and SVGEGT. V lost 3 bases and J 5 bases, leaving 25 bases between the germline ends. The CDR3 is 18 residues long. Written as DNA, the CDR3 is TGTGCCAGCAGTTATCCATCTGGGACCTCTAGGAGTAGGACTGAAGCTTTCTTT. Translating it yields CASSYPSGTSRSRTEAFF.

Ten or more counts support this clonotype. The rearrangement joins TRBV28 to TRBJ1-1; D is unclear. This CDR3 has 14 amino acids. The germline V and J ends were trimmed by 5 bases and 3 bases, with 13 bases remaining between them. CDR1 is MDHEN and CDR2 is SYDVKM in the germline V gene. CDR3 region: CASSPLESYTEAFF. Written as DNA, the CDR3 is TGTGCCAGCAGTCCCCTGGAATCCTACACTGAAGCTTTCTTT. Full variable domain (remainder filled in from reference TRBV28 and TRBJ1-1): DVKVTQSSRYLVKRTGEKVFLECVQDMDHENMFWYRQDPGLGLRLIYFSYDVKMKEKGDIPEGYSVSREKKERFSLILESASTNQTSMYLCASSPLESYTEAFFGQGTRLTVV.

This clonotype showed up many times. This sequence joins TRBV11-2 and TRBJ2-1, with 12 bases lining up with TRBD2. CDR3 length: 15 residues. The V segment lost 0 bases and the J segment 9 bases; nucleotides outside the gene matches: 3. The V gene's germline CDR1 is SGHAT and CDR2 FQNNGV. CDR3 loop: CASSLETSGSSEQFF. The CDR3 region has the DNA TGTGCCAGCAGCTTAGAGACTAGCGGGAGTAGTGAGCAGTTCTTC.

This clonotype appeared many times. V usage is TRBV29-1 and J usage is TRBJ2-5; TRBD1 aligns across 10 bases. The ends lost 7 bases at V and 5 bases at J; junction bases unmatched: 7. In germline, CDR1 is SQVTM, CDR2 ANQGSEA. CDR3 length: 13 residues. The CDR3 protein is CSADRGRGETQYF. In DNA, the CDR3 is TGCAGCGCCGACAGGGGGCGCGGGGAGACCCAGTACTTC.

Note on this clonotype: This is likely a read error, given that the CDR3 carries no conserved phenylalanine or tryptophan at its end. This chain uses TRBV24-1 with TRBJ2-1, with 8 bases fitting TRBD2. This CDR3 is 16 amino acids long. Trimming took 9 bases from V and 3 from J; bases not matched to a gene: 12. Germline V gene sequence: CDR1 KGHDR, CDR2 SFDVKD. For the CDR3, the DNA is TGTGCCACCGGTGCCAGCGGGAGCAACTACTACAATGAGCAGTTCTCC. Encoded protein: CATGASGSNYYNEQFS.

The table lists this clonotype with a count of one. This chain links TRBV5-1 with TRBJ2-5; 9 positions match TRBD1. Germline V gene data show CDR1 as SGHRS and CDR2 as YFSETQ. This CDR3 has 14 amino acids. With 4 bases clipped from V and 5 bases from J, the junction kept 6 bases outside the gene matches. CDR3 nucleotides: TGCGCCAGCAGCAGGACAGGGGAGGGGGAGACCCAGTACTTC. Translating gives CASSRTGEGETQYF.

In its sample, this clonotype was seen many times. The CDR3 is CASSYNLPGQGNEKLFF. The DNA for the CDR3 is TGTGCCAGCAGTTACAATCTACCGGGACAGGGTAATGAAAAACTGTTTTTT. J is TRBJ1-4 and V is TRBV6-1, with TRBD1 matching over 9 bases. Germline V gene data show CDR1 as MNHNS and CDR2 as SASEGT. The CDR3 is 17 residues long. The junction had 11 bases not matched to a gene; V was cut back by 5 bases and J by 4 bases.

The sample holds a few counts of this clonotype. This rearrangement joins TRBV19 to TRBJ1-6; 8 nucleotides match TRBD1. Germline V gives CDR1 LNHDA, CDR2 SQIVND (reference sequence). This CDR3 has 15 amino acids. V lost 6 bases, J lost 3 bases, and 4 bases stayed unmatched. The CDR3 region has the DNA TGTGCCAGTAGCGACAGGGGAGGCTATAATTCACCCCTCCACTTT. Translating gives CASSDRGGYNSPLHF. The variable domain in full, with the rest retrieved from reference TRBV19 and TRBJ1-6, is DGGITQSPKYLFRKEGQNVTLSCEQNLNHDAMYWYRQDPGQGLRLIYYSQIVNDFQKGDIAEGYSVSREKKESFPLTVTSAQKNPTAFYLCASSDRGGYNSPLHFGNGTRLTVT.

This clonotype occurred a few times. A much larger clone sits a single nucleotide away, making a read error possible. The chain recombines TRBV18 with TRBJ1-1; D uncertain. The CDR3 has 12 residues. The germline gives CDR1 KGHSH, CDR2 LQKENI. Trimming removed 9 bases at V and 11 bases at J, with 19 bases between. This CDR3 reads CARSGTRPQAFF. The CDR3, as DNA: TGTGCCAGATCAGGTACGCGTCCTCAGGCTTTCTTT.